The 10 T cell receptor beta chains below come from one sample, sequenced in a study of OX40 agonist ivuxolimab in advanced cancers. Repertoires were generated with immunoSEQ multiplex PCR, while TCRdb's copy carries only in-frame clones and drops some. The table shows around 70,000 clones, with about 82% occurring only once. The source was CD4+ or CD8+ T cells sorted from blood, collected in a trial of the OX40 agonist ivuxolimab. These receptors came from an adult with an advanced solid tumor such as melanoma, head and neck, liver or kidney cancer.

The chain uses TRBV18 and TRBJ2-3, with unresolved D. CDR1 is KGHSH and CDR2 is LQKENI in the germline V gene. Deletions cut 1 base from V and 0 bases from J, with 8 bases between. The CDR3 is 15 amino acids. CDR3 in amino acids: CASSPRIGSTDTQYF. CDR3 sequence (DNA): TGTGCCAGCTCACCACGAATAGGGAGCACAGATACGCAGTATTTT.

The chain couples TRBV5-1 to TRBJ2-1; 7 bases are a match to TRBD1. Germline V lookup: CDR1 SGHRS, CDR2 YFSETQ. The junction had 5 bases not matched to a gene; V was cut back by 4 bases and J by 4 bases. The CDR3 is 14 amino acids. CDR3 DNA sequence: TGCGCCAGCAGCCGGGACAGAGGATACAATGAGCAGTTCTTC. Translated: CASSRDRGYNEQFF.

The genes are TRBV23-1 and TRBJ1-1; D not resolved. TRBV23-1 carries the ORF label, with uncertain function. V gave up 6 bases and J gave up 0 bases, with 14 bases separating them. The CDR3 length is 15 residues. CDR3 in DNA: TGCGCCAGCAGCCCCCCGGCAACTTTGAACACTGAAGCTTTCTTT. Amino acid sequence: CASSPPATLNTEAFF.

The chain combines TRBV4-1 with TRBJ2-7; D is perhaps TRBD2 (6 bases). Germline-derived CDR1 and CDR2 are MGHRA and YSYEKL. Deletions cut 0 bases from V and 4 bases from J, with 7 bases between. The CDR3 consists of 13 residues. The CDR3 sequence is CASSQDGGYEQYV. In DNA form, the CDR3 reads TGCGCCAGCAGCCAAGACGGGGGATACGAGCAGTACGTC.

This clone has just a few counts. This chain links TRBV29-1 with TRBJ2-3; D not certain. V lost 5 bases and J 1 base, leaving 7 bases between the germline ends. The germline V gene encodes CDR1 SQVTM and CDR2 ANQGSEA. CDR3 length: 12 amino acids. As DNA, the CDR3 is TGCAGCGTTAAAGGCGGCACAGATACGCAGTATTTT. This translates into CSVKGGTDTQYF.

The count of this clone is one. The gene calls are TRBV19 and TRBJ1-2; 11 bases align to TRBD1. Trimming took 2 bases from V and 8 from J; bases not matched to a gene: 10. The CDR3 is 16 amino acids. Germline values: CDR1 LNHDA, CDR2 SQIVND (reference sequence). CDR3 protein: CASSILPGQGAWGYTF. DNA of the CDR3: TGTGCCAGTAGTATACTCCCCGGACAGGGGGCGTGGGGCTACACCTTC.

The chain recombines TRBV2 with TRBJ2-2, with 11 bases matching TRBD2. V lost 6 bases, J lost 4 bases, and 7 bases stayed unmatched. The CDR3 length is 16 residues. CDR1 and CDR2 (germline): SNHLY, FYNNEI. This chain's CDR3 is CASSSSSGGITGELFF. The DNA for the CDR3 is TGTGCCAGCAGCTCCTCTAGCGGGGGGATCACCGGGGAGCTGTTTTTT.

Only a few counts were recorded for this clone. CDR3 protein: CASSTQGGTEAFF. The CDR3 nucleotides read TGTGCCAGCAGTACCCAGGGGGGAACTGAAGCTTTCTTT. The V gene is TRBV27, the J gene TRBJ1-1; 7 bases map to TRBD1. This CDR3 has 13 residues. Trimming took 5 bases from V and 5 from J; bases not matched to a gene: 5. From germline, CDR1 is MNHEY and CDR2 SMNVEV (reference sequence).

The chain recombines TRBV5-4 with TRBJ1-2; perhaps TRBD1 as D (5 bases). Germline CDR1 SGHNT, CDR2 YYREEE (reference sequence). The length of the CDR3 is 15 residues. With 3 bases removed from V and 3 bases from J, the gap between germline ends came to 15 bases. The chain's CDR3 is CASSSDDSDHYGYTF. DNA for the CDR3: TGTGCCAGCAGCTCCGACGACAGCGACCACTATGGCTACACCTTC.

The genes are TRBV5-1 and TRBJ1-2; TRBD1 might be the D (5 bases). This CDR3 contains 15 residues. Per germline, CDR1 SGHRS and CDR2 YFSETQ. V was pared by 0 bases and J by 1 base, with 10 bases between. CDR3 coding DNA: TGCGCCAGCAGCTTGGGGGGGACGATTAACTATGGCTACACCTTC. This translates into CASSLGGTINYGYTF.